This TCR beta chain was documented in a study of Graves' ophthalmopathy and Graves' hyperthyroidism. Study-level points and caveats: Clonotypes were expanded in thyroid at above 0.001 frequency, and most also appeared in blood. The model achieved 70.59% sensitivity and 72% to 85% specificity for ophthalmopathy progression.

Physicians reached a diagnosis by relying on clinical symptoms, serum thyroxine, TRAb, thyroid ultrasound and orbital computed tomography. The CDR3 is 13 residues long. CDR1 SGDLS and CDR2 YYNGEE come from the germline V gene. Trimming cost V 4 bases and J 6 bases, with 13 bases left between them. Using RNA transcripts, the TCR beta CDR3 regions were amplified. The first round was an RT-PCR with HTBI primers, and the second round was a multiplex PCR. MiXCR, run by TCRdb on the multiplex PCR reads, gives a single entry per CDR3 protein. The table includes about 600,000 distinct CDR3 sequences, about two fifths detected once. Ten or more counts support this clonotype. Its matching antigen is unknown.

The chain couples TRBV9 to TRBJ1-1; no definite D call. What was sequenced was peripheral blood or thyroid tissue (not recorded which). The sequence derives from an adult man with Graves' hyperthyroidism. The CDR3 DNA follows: TGTGCCAGCAGCAAAGAAGGTACCGCTGAAGCTTTCTTT. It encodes CASSKEGTAEAFF.